These 24 T cell receptor beta chains were sequenced from one sample in a study of T cells after yellow fever vaccination. TCRdb independently ran MiXCR on the 5' RACE reads; one entry per CDR3 protein. The sample shows around 320,000 distinct CDR3 sequences, 3.5% to 5% of them seen only once. Sequencing was performed on PBMCs, taken 15 days after the yellow fever booster vaccination. These TCRs come from a man between 18 and 29 years old who received the YFV17D yellow fever vaccine.

This clonotype has more than one count but fewer than ten. This chain connects TRBV15 to TRBJ1-2; the D gene is possibly TRBD1 (5 bases). Germline V lookup: CDR1 LNHNV, CDR2 YYDKDF (reference sequence). Trimming took off 3 bases at V and 6 bases at J, with 14 bases between the two ends. This CDR3 contains 14 residues. CDR3 sequence: CATSSSQVSHGYTF. The CDR3 region has the DNA TGTGCCACCAGCAGTTCACAGGTCTCCCATGGCTACACCTTC.

This clonotype was observed many times. The chain links TRBV4-3 to TRBJ1-1; D gene ambiguous. Trimming shortened V by 0 bases and J by 0 bases, and 8 bases separated the two germline ends. The germline gives CDR1 LGHNA, CDR2 YSLEER. The CDR3 runs 15 residues. The CDR3 DNA follows: TGCGCCAGCAGCCAAGAACCCAGTATGAACACTGAAGCTTTCTTT. Its translation: CASSQEPSMNTEAFF.

This clonotype was found a few times. V usage is TRBV7-2 and J usage is TRBJ2-3; D could derive from TRBD1 or TRBD2 (5 bases each). The germline V gene has CDR1 SGHTA and CDR2 FQGNSA. This CDR3 comprises 16 residues. The V end was cut by 5 bases, the J end by 2 bases, with 17 bases between. The CDR3 is CASSLPTGTSTDTQYF. DNA for the CDR3: TGTGCCAGCAGCCTCCCTACGGGGACCTCCACAGATACGCAGTATTTT.

This clonotype was seen a handful of times. This chain joins TRBV5-6 and TRBJ2-7; 7 nucleotides align to TRBD1. Germline V gene lookup returns CDR1 SGHDT and CDR2 YYEEEE. The trim removed 3 bases at V and 6 bases at J, leaving 0 bases unmatched. CDR3 length: 11 residues. CDR3 coding DNA: TGTGCCAGCAGCTGGGACAGCGAGCAGTACTTC. Its translation is CASSWDSEQYF.

This clonotype showed up just a few times. The rearrangement uses TRBV6-6 and TRBJ2-3; D not certain. CDR1 MNHNY and CDR2 SVGAGI come from the germline V gene (reference sequence). The V and J ends lost 6 bases and 2 bases respectively, with 18 bases between them. There are 16 residues in the CDR3. For the CDR3, the DNA is TGTGCCAGCAGGAAAAACACCTATACTGACACAGATACGCAGTATTTT. It codes for CASRKNTYTDTDTQYF.

The chain links TRBV20-1 to TRBJ2-5; maybe TRBD1 (6 bases). The CDR3 is made up of 13 amino acids. The ends were cut back, 8 bases at V and 5 bases at J, with 18 bases in the middle. Germline lookup yields CDR1 DFQATT and CDR2 SNEGSKA (reference sequence). The CDR3 sequence: CSPRSTGVETQYF. CDR3 bases: TGCAGTCCTCGCTCGACAGGAGTCGAGACCCAGTACTTC.

This clonotype was recorded many times. The chain joins TRBV28 to TRBJ1-5, with D possibly matching TRBD1 (5 bases). V was pared by 7 bases and J by 3 bases, with 13 bases between. The CDR3 length is 14 residues. Germline lookup yields CDR1 MDHEN and CDR2 SYDVKM. CDR3 amino acids: CASKGMVPNQPQHF. In nucleotides, the CDR3 is TGTGCCAGCAAGGGGATGGTTCCCAATCAGCCCCAGCATTTT.

This clonotype was recorded many times. The V call is TRBV6-6, the J call TRBJ1-5, with D maybe TRBD1 (5 bases). Germline CDR1 is MNHNY and CDR2 is SVGAGI (reference sequence). CDR3 length: 12 residues. V gave up 8 bases and J gave up 6 bases, with 11 bases separating them. The CDR3, as DNA: TGTGCCAGCTGTAACGGGGCTCAGCCCCAGCATTTT. Protein product: CASCNGAQPQHF.

The rearrangement uses TRBV5-1 and TRBJ1-3; D might be TRBD1 (5 bases). The V gene's germline CDR1 is SGHRS and CDR2 YFSETQ. The CDR3 spans 12 residues. Trimming removed 7 bases from V and 4 bases from J, with 9 bases in between. The CDR3 reads CASGHEGNTIYF. In DNA form, the CDR3 reads TGCGCCAGCGGACATGAAGGAAACACCATATATTTT.

In this sample, this clonotype turned up many times. The chain links TRBV12-3 or TRBV12-4 to TRBJ2-2; D gene unclear. There are 15 residues in the CDR3. Trimming shortened V by 2 bases and J by 3 bases, and 10 bases separated the two germline ends. CDR3 nucleotides: TGTGCCAGCAGTTTAAGGCGTACGGACACCGGGGAGCTGTTTTTT. This translates into CASSLRRTDTGELFF.

The V call is TRBV7-9, the J call TRBJ1-2; TRBD1 matches at 7 bases. The V segment lost 5 bases and the J segment 4 bases; nucleotides outside the gene matches: 7. CDR1 is SEHNR, CDR2 FQNEAQ, per germline (reference sequence). The CDR3 loop spans 14 amino acids. In nucleotides, the CDR3 is TGTGCCAGCAGCGGGGGACAGTCTATCTATGGCTACACCTTC. Residues: CASSGGQSIYGYTF.

The sample holds a few counts of this clonotype. V gene TRBV7-9 combines with J gene TRBJ1-1; D is undetermined. Trimming stripped 5 bases from V and 0 bases from J, with 10 bases between. Germline V gene lookup returns CDR1 SEHNR and CDR2 FQNEAQ (reference sequence). This CDR3 comprises 14 residues. CDR3 region: CASSRVVMNTEAFF. The CDR3 DNA reads TGTGCCAGCAGCCGTGTGGTCATGAACACTGAAGCTTTCTTT.

This clonotype was seen many times. The J gene is TRBJ1-5, the V gene TRBV10-3, with 9 bases identical to TRBD1. There are 16 residues in the CDR3. Germline CDR1 is ENHRY and CDR2 is SYGVKD. With 4 bases clipped from V and 4 bases from J, the junction kept 8 bases outside the gene matches. The CDR3 here is CAISAADRGHNQPQHF. CDR3 DNA sequence: TGTGCCATCAGTGCGGCGGACAGGGGACATAATCAGCCCCAGCATTTT.

This clonotype was found many times. The V call is TRBV7-2, the J call TRBJ1-1; D ambiguous. CDR1 SGHTA and CDR2 FQGNSA come from the germline V gene. The CDR3 consists of 13 residues. The V gene lost 1 base and the J gene lost 3 bases, with 6 bases spanning the gap. For the CDR3, the DNA is TGTGCCAGCAGCTTAGGGGAACACACTGAAGCTTTCTTT. Protein: CASSLGEHTEAFF.

This clonotype was seen at least ten times. As DNA, the CDR3 is TGTGCCAGCAGCTTAGAATCCGGTGAAAAACTGTTTTTT. This encodes CASSLESGEKLFF. The genes are TRBV7-2 and TRBJ1-4; D call uncertain. The CDR3 contains 13 residues. Germline assignment: CDR1 SGHTA and CDR2 FQGNSA. Deletions cut 1 base from V and 7 bases from J, with 7 bases between.

This clonotype was counted at least ten times. V is TRBV7-6 and J is TRBJ2-2; D possibly corresponds to TRBD2 (6 bases). CDR1 and CDR2 (germline): SGHVS, FNYEAQ. Trimming took off 5 bases at V and 8 bases at J, with 18 bases between the two ends. The CDR3 extends over 15 amino acids. CDR3 DNA sequence: TGTGCCAGCAGCCCCCCGTCGGGGCGGGGTGGGGAGCTGTTTTTT. It specifies CASSPPSGRGGELFF.

This clonotype appeared many times. Here the CDR3 DNA reads TGCGCCAGCAGCCAAGATCAGGGGCCCTATGGCTACACCTTC. This codes for CASSQDQGPYGYTF. This chain uses TRBV4-3 with TRBJ1-2, with D perhaps TRBD1 (6 bases). Deletions cut 0 bases from V and 4 bases from J, with 9 bases between. Looked up from germline, CDR1 is LGHNA and CDR2 is YSLEER. The CDR3 is 14 residues long.

This clonotype came up many times. This chain connects TRBV5-5 to TRBJ1-3; the D is unclear. CDR1 SGHKS and CDR2 YYEKEE come from the germline V gene (reference sequence). Deletions cut 4 bases from V and 3 bases from J, with 8 bases between. This CDR3 spans 13 amino acids. The CDR3, as DNA: TGTGCCAGCAGCCTACCCGGTGGAAACACCATATATTTT. As protein: CASSLPGGNTIYF. The full variable domain, rest sourced from reference TRBV5-5 and TRBJ1-3, is DAGVTQSPTHLIKTRGQQVTLRCSPISGHKSVSWYQQVLGQGPQFIFQYYEKEERGRGNFPDRFSARQFPNYSSELNVNALLLGDSALYLCASSLPGGNTIYFGEGSWLTVV.

This clonotype appeared many times. V and J are TRBV4-1 and TRBJ2-1, with 10 bases that match TRBD2. The V gene end was trimmed by 3 bases and the J gene end by 3 bases; junction bases not matched to a gene: 8. This CDR3 contains 17 residues. Germline CDR1 and CDR2: MGHRA and YSYEKL. Written as DNA, the CDR3 is TGCGCCAGCAGCCAGTCACCAGGGACTAGCGTCTACAATGAGCAGTTCTTC. It specifies CASSQSPGTSVYNEQFF.

This clonotype was counted at least ten times. The J gene is TRBJ1-5, the V gene TRBV6-6, with TRBD1 as a possible D gene (5 bases). V was pared by 5 bases and J by 5 bases, with 22 bases between. The CDR3 sequence is 17 residues long. Germline assignment: CDR1 MNHNY and CDR2 SVGAGI (reference sequence). CDR3 amino acids: CASSKPAQGSSYQPQHF. As DNA, the CDR3 is TGTGCCAGCAGTAAACCCGCCCAGGGTAGTAGTTATCAGCCCCAGCATTTT.

This clonotype was seen repeatedly, ten times or more. CDR3 bases: TGCGCCAGCAGCCAAGCCAGGGGCACGTACCAAGAGACCCAGTACTTC. This codes for CASSQARGTYQETQYF. The chain recombines TRBV4-3 with TRBJ2-5, with TRBD1 as a possible D gene (6 bases). The germline V gene encodes CDR1 LGHNA and CDR2 YSLEER. The CDR3 extends over 16 amino acids. V gave up 1 base and J gave up 0 bases, with 12 bases separating them.

This clonotype appeared a few times. CDR3 protein: CASSLSRGSLYNEQFF. DNA of the CDR3: TGCGCCAGCAGCCTTTCCCGGGGGAGCCTCTACAATGAGCAGTTCTTC. This chain links TRBV4-3 with TRBJ2-1; possibly TRBD2 for D (6 bases). In germline, CDR1 is LGHNA, CDR2 YSLEER. The CDR3 runs to 16 residues. Trimming removed 4 bases at V and 3 bases at J, with 16 bases between.

In this sample, this clonotype turned up a few times. The chain uses TRBV29-1 and TRBJ1-2, with 12 bases fitting TRBD1. Germline CDR1 SQVTM, CDR2 ANQGSEA. The CDR3 sequence is 13 residues long. J gave up 3 bases and V 6 bases, and 2 bases lay outside the gene matches. The CDR3 sequence: CSVGQGADYGYTF. For the CDR3, the DNA is TGCAGCGTGGGACAGGGGGCGGACTATGGCTACACCTTC.

This clonotype was found a few times. The rearrangement uses TRBV9 and TRBJ2-2; D ambiguous. CDR1 SGDLS and CDR2 YYNGEE come from the germline V gene. This CDR3 spans 16 amino acids. Trimming stripped 2 bases from V and 0 bases from J, with 11 bases between. The CDR3 DNA sequence: TGTGCCAGCAGCGTTGGCAGTAACGCGAACACCGGGGAGCTGTTTTTT. This codes for CASSVGSNANTGELFF.